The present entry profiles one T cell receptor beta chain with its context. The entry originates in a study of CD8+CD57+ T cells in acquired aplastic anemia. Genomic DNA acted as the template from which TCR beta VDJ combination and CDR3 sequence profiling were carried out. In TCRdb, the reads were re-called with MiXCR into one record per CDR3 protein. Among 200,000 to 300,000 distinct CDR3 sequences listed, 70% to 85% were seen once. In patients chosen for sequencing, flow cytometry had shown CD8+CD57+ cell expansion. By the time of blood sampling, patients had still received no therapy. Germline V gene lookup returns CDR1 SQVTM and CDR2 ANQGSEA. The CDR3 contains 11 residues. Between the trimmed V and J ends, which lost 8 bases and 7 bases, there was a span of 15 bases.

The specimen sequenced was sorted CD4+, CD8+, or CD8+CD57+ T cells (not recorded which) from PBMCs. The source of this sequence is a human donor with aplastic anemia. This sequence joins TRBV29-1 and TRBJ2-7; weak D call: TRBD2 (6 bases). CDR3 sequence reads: CSSGPFDEQYV. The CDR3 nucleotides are TGCAGCAGCGGGCCCTTTGATGAGCAGTACGTC.